The 13 T cell receptor beta chains below all came from one sample that was sequenced in a study of a mutant IDH1 vaccine in newly diagnosed glioma. The assay was immunoSEQ multiplex PCR, and TCRdb's table has in-frame clones only and misses some. The repertoire holds roughly 44,000 clones, with 80% to 85% as singletons. These TCRs' antigens remain unknown. The time point here: week 35, safety follow-up. Doses consisted of 300 ug of mutant IDH1 20-mer peptide each, paired with topical imiquimod. The starting material was PBMCs, obtained from a glioma patient whose treatment included an IDH1 peptide vaccine. These receptors were taken from a woman in her thirties or forties with glioma. Some clones in this sample may be carry-over from other donors' samples.

CDR3 loop: CASSRQAGDNEQFF. The CDR3 coding sequence is TGTGCCAGCAGCCGCCAAGCGGGAGACAATGAGCAGTTCTTC. The chain employs TRBV7-9 and TRBJ2-1; 8 nucleotides line up with TRBD2. Germline-derived CDR1 and CDR2 are SEHNR and FQNEAQ (reference sequence). The CDR3 has 14 residues. After removal of 5 bases from V and 5 bases from J, the junction contained 5 bases not matched to a gene.

This chain joins TRBV4-1 and TRBJ2-1; D could derive from TRBD1 or TRBD2 (5 bases each). The V and J ends lost 4 bases and 3 bases respectively, with 16 bases between them. From germline, CDR1 is MGHRA and CDR2 YSYEKL. The CDR3 is 16 amino acids. This chain's CDR3 is CASSLGLGEFYNEQFF. CDR3 in DNA: TGCGCCAGCAGCCTGGGTTTAGGGGAGTTCTACAATGAGCAGTTCTTC.

J is TRBJ2-2 and V is TRBV29-1; D is ambiguous. This CDR3 spans 12 amino acids. Germline V CDR1 and CDR2: SQVTM, ANQGSEA. V lost 7 bases and J lost 2, with 8 bases in between. The CDR3 nucleotides read TGCAGCGCTGGAATAAACACCGGGGAGCTGTTTTTT. Encoded protein: CSAGINTGELFF.

J is TRBJ2-7 and V is TRBV19, with D unclear. Germline CDR1 is LNHDA and CDR2 is SQIVND (reference sequence). This CDR3 contains 14 residues. V lost 3 bases to trimming and J lost 0 bases, with 9 bases between them. The CDR3, as DNA: TGTGCCAGTAGTATTTCGCGTTCCTCCTACGAGCAGTACTTC. This sequence encodes CASSISRSSYEQYF.

The J gene is TRBJ2-5, the V gene TRBV5-1; the D call may be TRBD1 or TRBD2 (6 bases each). The ends were cut back, 6 bases at V and 4 bases at J, with 16 bases in the middle. This CDR3 is 14 amino acids long. Germline V gives CDR1 SGHRS, CDR2 YFSETQ. The chain's CDR3 is CASTAGHLRETQYF. The CDR3 DNA sequence: TGCGCCAGCACCGCGGGACACCTCAGAGAGACCCAGTACTTC.

The chain recombines TRBV20-1 with TRBJ2-1; D is unresolved. From germline, CDR1 is DFQATT and CDR2 SNEGSKA (reference sequence). This CDR3 region has 11 residues. V dropped 7 bases and J dropped 7 bases, with 11 bases sitting between them. CDR3 sequence: CSVDSPNEQFF. The DNA of the CDR3 is TGCAGTGTAGACTCGCCGAATGAGCAGTTCTTC.

The rearrangement uses TRBV28 and TRBJ2-7, with TRBD2 as a possible D gene (6 bases). This CDR3 spans 14 amino acids. V shed 6 bases and J shed 1 base, with 13 bases lying between them. Germline CDR1 is MDHEN and CDR2 is SYDVKM. CDR3 DNA sequence: TGTGCCAGCAGACTCCCCCGGGGGTCCTACGAGCAGTACTTC. Translating gives CASRLPRGSYEQYF. Using reference TRBV28 and TRBJ2-7 for the parts outside the CDR3, the full variable domain is DVKVTQSSRYLVKRTGEKVFLECVQDMDHENMFWYRQDPGLGLRLIYFSYDVKMKEKGDIPEGYSVSREKKERFSLILESASTNQTSMYLCASRLPRGSYEQYFGPGTRLTVT.

The gene calls are TRBV5-1 and TRBJ2-1, with 8 bases aligning to TRBD1. The germline CDR1 and CDR2 sequences are SGHRS and YFSETQ. Trimming cost V 3 bases and J 10 bases; bases outside gene matches: 3. The CDR3 extends over 12 amino acids. CDR3 DNA sequence: TGCGCCAGCAGCTCATCAGGGGGCGAGCAGTTCTTC. Its protein product is CASSSSGGEQFF. Filled out from reference TRBV5-1 and TRBJ2-1, the complete variable domain reads KAGVTQTPRYLIKTRGQQVTLSCSPISGHRSVSWYQQTPGQGLQFLFEYFSETQRNKGNFPGRFSGRQFSNSRSEMNVSTLELGDSALYLCASSSSGGEQFFGPGTRLTVL.

The chain combines TRBV6-5 with TRBJ2-7, with 15 bases lining up with TRBD2. The CDR3 spans 16 residues. The germline CDR1 and CDR2 sequences are MNHEY and SVGAGI. V dropped 0 bases and J dropped 7; count of bases not matched to a gene: 4. The CDR3 sequence is CASSYSGLAGGFEQYF. The CDR3 DNA follows: TGTGCCAGCAGTTACTCGGGACTAGCGGGAGGATTTGAGCAGTACTTC.

This clone was observed a few times. The chain combines TRBV7-2 with TRBJ2-7, with D possibly TRBD2 on 5 matching bases. This CDR3 spans 18 amino acids. Germline V gene lookup returns CDR1 SGHTA and CDR2 FQGNSA. Trimming took off 4 bases at V and 0 bases at J, with 22 bases between the two ends. DNA of the CDR3: TGTGCCAGCAGCTCGAGGGCCCCTCGACTGGATCTCTCCTACGAGCAGTACTTC. Translation: CASSSRAPRLDLSYEQYF.

This chain uses TRBV7-9 with TRBJ2-1; 9 bases agree with TRBD2. The length of the CDR3 is 16 residues. CDR1 is SEHNR, CDR2 FQNEAQ, per germline (reference sequence). The junction had 11 bases not matched to a gene; V was cut back by 5 bases and J by 6 bases. The DNA of the CDR3 is TGTGCCAGCAGCAGTAGCGGGAGATTCTCCGGCAATGAGCAGTTCTTC. This sequence encodes CASSSSGRFSGNEQFF.

The gene calls are TRBV19 and TRBJ1-5; maybe TRBD1 (5 bases). The CDR3 is made up of 16 amino acids. The V gene's germline CDR1 is LNHDA and CDR2 SQIVND (reference sequence). Trimming took 9 bases from V and 0 from J, leaving 18 bases between them. CDR3 nucleotide sequence: TGTGCCAGCCAGGGTACAGGCCTGAATAGCAATCAGCCCCAGCATTTT. The encoded protein is CASQGTGLNSNQPQHF.

V and J are TRBV19 and TRBJ2-5; TRBD1 matches 9 bases. There are 15 residues in the CDR3. The V and J ends lost 3 bases and 2 bases, in that order; junction bases with no gene match: 4. CDR1 and CDR2 from the germline V gene are LNHDA and SQIVND (reference sequence). CDR3 nucleotide sequence: TGTGCCAGTAGTATCGTGACAGGGGGACAAGAGACCCAGTACTTC. As protein: CASSIVTGGQETQYF. Based on the CDR3 plus reference TRBV19 and TRBJ2-5, the full variable domain is DGGITQSPKYLFRKEGQNVTLSCEQNLNHDAMYWYRQDPGQGLRLIYYSQIVNDFQKGDIAEGYSVSREKKESFPLTVTSAQKNPTAFYLCASSIVTGGQETQYFGPGTRLLVL.